The T cell receptor beta chain under discussion was sequenced for a study of blood T cell repertoires in COVID-19. Study summary: Specimens from acute and convalescent COVID-19 originated in the United States, Italy and Spain.

This CDR3 region has 16 residues. Trimming at V came to 0 bases and at J to 5 bases, leaving 10 bases not matched to a gene. CDR1 is SGHRS and CDR2 is YFSETQ in the germline V gene. This table comes from immunoSEQ multiplex PCR, and its TCRdb copy is limited to in-frame clones, with some not included. The profile covers about 280,000 clones, with around 93% appearing a single time and roughly 2.8% taken by the ten largest. Across about two dozen US areas, participants ranged in age from 18 to 89 years. Self-reported history from a screening survey and questionnaire set each donor's cohort. Participants in the exposed group had met a COVID-19 case in the 2 weeks before joining the study.

The sequencing input was PBMCs or T cells enriched from blood (not recorded which). The TCR sequence derives from a man aged 35 to 55 who had been exposed to COVID-19. V and J are TRBV5-1 and TRBJ1-1; 7 nucleotides line up with TRBD1. CDR3 nucleotide sequence: TGCGCCAGCAGCTTGGGGGGCAGGGGGACCTGGACTGAAGCTTTCTTT. It specifies CASSLGGRGTWTEAFF.